Below, 9 T cell receptor beta chains from the same sample are listed, as sequenced in a study of T cells in Graves' hyperthyroidism and ophthalmopathy. RNA transcripts yielded amplified TCR beta CDR3 regions. In the first-round RT-PCR of the TCR CDR3, the HTBI primer set was used. TCRdb re-derived calls from the multiplex PCR reads in MiXCR, one entry per CDR3 protein. The table shows 690,000 or so distinct CDR3 sequences, with around a sixth occurring only once. Sequencing was carried out using blood. The receptors here all came from a woman aged 50 to 60 with Graves' hyperthyroidism that later progressed to Graves' ophthalmopathy.

This chain connects TRBV29-1 to TRBJ2-3, with D possibly being TRBD1 (5 bases). The V end lost 6 bases, the J end lost 2 bases, and 9 bases lay between the germline ends. CDR3 length: 12 residues. CDR1 SQVTM and CDR2 ANQGSEA come from the germline V gene. CDR3 nucleotides: TGCAGCGTGGGCAGGGTCACAGATACGCAGTATTTT. This encodes CSVGRVTDTQYF.

This clonotype was counted at least ten times. The chain combines TRBV6-1 with TRBJ2-5, with 7 bases aligning to TRBD2. The CDR3 consists of 16 residues. Germline V gives CDR1 MNHNS, CDR2 SASEGT. V was clipped by 5 bases and J by 5 bases; unmatched bases: 14. CDR3 sequence: CASSWRRRGYVETQYF. As DNA, the CDR3 is TGTGCCAGCAGTTGGCGTCGGCGGGGGTACGTGGAGACCCAGTACTTC.

The chain couples TRBV7-8 to TRBJ1-3, with a weak D call TRBD1 (5 bases). The CDR3 runs to 15 residues. V was shortened by 5 bases and J by 3 bases, with 14 bases between the two germline ends. Per germline, CDR1 SGHVS and CDR2 FQNEAQ. CDR3 nucleotide sequence: TGTGCCAGCAGCGTTACAGGAGCGGGTGGAAACACCATATATTTT. Encoded protein: CASSVTGAGGNTIYF.

This clonotype was recorded at least ten times. The V call is TRBV6-1, the J call TRBJ1-1; D uncertain. Deletions cut 6 bases from V and 4 bases from J, with 18 bases between. The CDR3 spans 15 residues. CDR1 is MNHNS and CDR2 is SASEGT in the germline V gene. The CDR3 is CASSIGEGIATEAFF. The CDR3 DNA is TGTGCCAGCAGCATCGGGGAGGGTATTGCCACTGAAGCTTTCTTT.

This clonotype was seen ten or more times. The chain is built from TRBV7-8 and TRBJ1-4; D may be TRBD1 (5 bases). Trimming took off 7 bases at V and 8 bases at J, with 17 bases between the two ends. The CDR3 sequence is 14 residues long. Germline V gene lookup returns CDR1 SGHVS and CDR2 FQNEAQ. CDR3: CASIPGQGEEKLFF. The CDR3 DNA is TGTGCCAGCATCCCGGGGCAGGGTGAGGAAAAACTGTTTTTT.

This clonotype has only a few counts. As DNA, the CDR3 is TGTGCCAGCAGCCAAGATGGGCTAGCGGGGGCGGGGGAGCAGTACTTC. Encoded protein: CASSQDGLAGAGEQYF. The V gene is TRBV4-2, the J gene TRBJ2-7; 10 bases agree with TRBD2. The CDR3 sequence is 16 residues long. The ends lost 0 bases at V and 7 bases at J; junction bases unmatched: 9. CDR1 is LGHNA and CDR2 is YNFKEQ in the germline V gene.

This clonotype turned up a few times. V is TRBV5-5 and J is TRBJ2-1; 10 nucleotides line up with TRBD2. The CDR3 totals 14 residues. V trimming: 7 bases; J trimming: 4 bases; junction bases outside the gene matches: 5. Germline V gene data show CDR1 as SGHKS and CDR2 as YYEKEE (reference sequence). In DNA form, the CDR3 reads TGTGCCAGCCAGCTAGCGGGGGAGTACAATGAGCAGTTCTTC. As protein: CASQLAGEYNEQFF.

The chain links TRBV10-3 to TRBJ1-3; TRBD1 matches 7 bases. Germline V gene data show CDR1 as ENHRY and CDR2 as SYGVKD. Trimming removed 4 bases from V and 0 bases from J; junction bases left unmatched: 9. The CDR3 runs 17 residues. CDR3 sequence reads: CAISVMDRLSSGNTIYF. CDR3 sequence (DNA): TGTGCCATCAGTGTCATGGACAGGCTGAGCTCTGGAAACACCATATATTTT.

This clonotype was recorded many times. The V call is TRBV30, the J call TRBJ1-3, with no clear D. Per germline, CDR1 GTSNPN and CDR2 SVGIG (reference sequence). The ends were cut back, 2 bases at V and 4 bases at J, with 3 bases in the middle. There are 11 residues in the CDR3. CDR3 amino acids: CAWSKGNTIYF. The CDR3 DNA follows: TGTGCCTGGAGTAAAGGAAACACCATATATTTT.